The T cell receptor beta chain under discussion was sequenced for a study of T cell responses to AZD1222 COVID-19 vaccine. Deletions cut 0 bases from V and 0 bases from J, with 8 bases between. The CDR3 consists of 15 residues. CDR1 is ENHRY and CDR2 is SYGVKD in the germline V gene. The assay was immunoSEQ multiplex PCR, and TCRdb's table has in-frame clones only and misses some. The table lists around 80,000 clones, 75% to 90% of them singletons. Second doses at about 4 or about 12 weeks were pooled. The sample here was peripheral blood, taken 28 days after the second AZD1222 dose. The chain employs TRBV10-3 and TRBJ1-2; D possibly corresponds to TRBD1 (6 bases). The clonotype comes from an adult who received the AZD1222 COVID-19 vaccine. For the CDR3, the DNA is TGTGCCATCAGTGAGTCGCAGGGGTCTAACTATGGCTACACCTTC. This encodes CAISESQGSNYGYTF.